The rows below give T cell receptor beta chains drawn from one sample of a study of blood T cells in healthy people across ages. In TCRdb, the 5' RACE reads were re-called with MiXCR into one record per CDR3 protein. This sample has 1.5 million to 2 million distinct CDR3 sequences, with roughly 50% found just once. The sample was blood. Receptors originate from a woman aged 40-49 years in good health. CDR3s include the opening cysteine and the closing phenylalanine or tryptophan. Each record gives: D gene, V gene, J gene, clone size, CDR3 DNA, CDR3 protein. The D gene is left open where the match is weak. Some rows have no size entry. The others give once, few or many, or a class for an expanded clone.

D: .
V: TRBV6-5
J: TRBJ2-1
size: few
DNA: TGTGCCAGCAACCCCTTTCGCTCCTACAATGAGCAGTTCTTC
CDR3: CASNPFRSYNEQFF

D: .
V: TRBV4-3
J: TRBJ2-4
size: .
DNA: TGCGCCAGCAGCAACAACGATGCAGGGGCTAAAAACATTCAGTACTTC
CDR3: CASSNNDAGAKNIQYF

D: TRBD2
V: TRBV2
J: TRBJ2-1
size: few
DNA: TGTGCCAGCAGTGAAAAGACTAGCGGCTCCTACAATGAGCAGTTCTTC
CDR3: CASSEKTSGSYNEQFF

D: .
V: TRBV29-1
J: TRBJ1-2
size: many
DNA: TGCAGCGCTGGCACGGGGGGAGGCTACACCTTC
CDR3: CSAGTGGGYTF

D: .
V: TRBV7-3
J: TRBJ2-1
size: few
DNA: TGTGCCAGCAGCTTACCGTATAGGGAGCGGGAGCAGTTCTTC
CDR3: CASSLPYREREQFF

D: TRBD2
V: TRBV6-1
J: TRBJ2-5
size: .
DNA: TGTGCCAGCAGTGTGACTAGCGGGGGGGCCAGGGAGACCCAGTACTTC
CDR3: CASSVTSGGARETQYF

D: .
V: TRBV28
J: TRBJ2-1
size: few
DNA: TGTGCCAGCAGTCCCCCCGGGTACCTAGAGCAGTTCTTC
CDR3: CASSPPGYLEQFF

D: .
V: TRBV7-3
J: TRBJ1-6
size: few
DNA: TGTGCCAGCAGCGATGACTGGAATTCACCCCTCCACTTT
CDR3: CASSDDWNSPLHF

D: .
V: TRBV3-1
J: TRBJ1-2
size: .
DNA: TGTGCCAGCAGCCGAATCCAATCGACAGCGGACTATGGCTACACCTTC
CDR3: CASSRIQSTADYGYTF

D: .
V: TRBV4-3
J: TRBJ1-1
size: .
DNA: TGCGCCAGCAGCCAAGAGGCAAGGCAGACTGAAGCTTTCTTT
CDR3: CASSQEARQTEAFF

D: .
V: TRBV29-1
J: TRBJ1-6
size: .
DNA: TGCAGCGTCGCCTTTGGCACGGATAATTCACCCCTCCACTTT
CDR3: CSVAFGTDNSPLHF

D: .
V: TRBV7-9
J: TRBJ1-4
size: .
DNA: TGTGCCAGCAGCCCGACTGGACAGTCTGTCAATGAAAAACTGTTTTTT
CDR3: CASSPTGQSVNEKLFF

D: .
V: TRBV12-3/TRBV12-4
J: TRBJ1-4
size: .
DNA: TGTGCCAGCAGTTTCCGACGGTATAATGAAAAACTGTTTTTT
CDR3: CASSFRRYNEKLFF

D: .
V: TRBV7-2
J: TRBJ2-5
size: .
DNA: TGTACCAGCAGCTTAGAGGGGGGGATAGGGGAGACCCAGTACTTC
CDR3: CTSSLEGGIGETQYF

D: .
V: TRBV6-6
J: TRBJ1-4
size: .
DNA: TGTGCCAGCAGTTCGCGTTCTAATGAAAAACTGTTTTTT
CDR3: CASSSRSNEKLFF

D: TRBD1
V: TRBV7-9
J: TRBJ2-7
size: .
DNA: TGTGCCAGCAGCTCCTCCGGGACAGGGGGCGAGCAGTACTTC
CDR3: CASSSSGTGGEQYF

D: .
V: TRBV6-5
J: TRBJ1-1
size: .
DNA: TGTGCCAGCAGTCCACGGAGGGCCACTGAAGCTTTCTTT
CDR3: CASSPRRATEAFF

D: .
V: TRBV5-6
J: TRBJ2-5
size: few
DNA: TGTGCCAGCAGCTTGCTTATGGGGTCGGGGGCGCTTGGACGAGAGACCCAGTACTTC
CDR3: CASSLLMGSGALGRETQYF

D: TRBD1
V: TRBV25-1
J: TRBJ2-5
size: .
DNA: TGTGCCAGCAGCCAAACCGGGACAGGGGGAAGTGGGACCCAGTACTTC
CDR3: CASSQTGTGGSGTQYF

D: TRBD2
V: TRBV9
J: TRBJ2-3
size: few
DNA: TGTGCCAGCAGCGTAAAGGCTAGCGGGGGGATTAGCACAGATACGCAGTATTTT
CDR3: CASSVKASGGISTDTQYF

D: TRBD1
V: TRBV29-1
J: TRBJ2-7
size: .
DNA: TGCAGCGGAACCGGGACAGGGTACTACGAGCAGTACTTC
CDR3: CSGTGTGYYEQYF

D: .
V: TRBV27
J: TRBJ1-4
size: .
DNA: TGTGCCAGCAGTTGGACAGCTCCGTCCCCAACTAATGAAAAACTGTTTTTT
CDR3: CASSWTAPSPTNEKLFF

D: .
V: TRBV6-5
J: TRBJ1-4
size: .
DNA: TGTGCCAGCAGGGACACCGCTAATGAAAAACTGTTTTTT
CDR3: CASRDTANEKLFF

D: TRBD2
V: TRBV20-1
J: TRBJ2-1
size: .
DNA: TGCAGTGCCCCGAAACGGACTAGCGGGGAAGAGCAGTTCTTC
CDR3: CSAPKRTSGEEQFF

D: .
V: TRBV6-2/TRBV6-3
J: TRBJ1-6
size: .
DNA: TGTGCCAGCAGCTGGGCGCATTCACCCCTCCACTTT
CDR3: CASSWAHSPLHF

D: TRBD2
V: TRBV28
J: TRBJ2-7
size: few
DNA: TGTGCCAGCGGGGGAAGCGGGGCCCTCTACGAGCAGTACTTC
CDR3: CASGGSGALYEQYF

D: .
V: TRBV18
J: TRBJ1-5
size: few
DNA: TGTGCCAGCTCACTGGGGCAGGACTGGCAGCCCCAGCATTTT
CDR3: CASSLGQDWQPQHF

D: TRBD2
V: TRBV27
J: TRBJ2-7
size: few
DNA: TGTGCCAGCAGGACTAGCGGGGGGGCCGACGAGCAGTACTTC
CDR3: CASRTSGGADEQYF

D: .
V: TRBV5-1
J: TRBJ1-6
size: once
DNA: TGCGCCAGCAGCTTGGATTTTAGTTCACCCCTCCACTTT
CDR3: CASSLDFSSPLHF

D: TRBD1
V: TRBV18
J: TRBJ2-7
size: .
DNA: TGTGCCAGCTCTCTGTCGGGACAGGGGTTCGAGCAGTACTTC
CDR3: CASSLSGQGFEQYF

D: .
V: TRBV5-5
J: TRBJ2-7
size: .
DNA: TGTGCCAGCAGCTTGGCCACGGGGGTTAGGTTCTACGAGCAGTACTTC
CDR3: CASSLATGVRFYEQYF

D: .
V: TRBV13
J: TRBJ2-4
size: .
DNA: TGTGCCAGCAGCTTAGCAGACACTTCCATTCAGTACTTC
CDR3: CASSLADTSIQYF

D: .
V: TRBV20-1
J: TRBJ1-2
size: few
DNA: TGCAGTGCGGGGCCGTCAGAAAACTATGGCTACACCTTC
CDR3: CSAGPSENYGYTF

D: .
V: TRBV12-5
J: TRBJ2-1
size: .
DNA: TGTGCTAGTGGTTTTGCCCTTCCCCAGGGTGGTGGTGAGCGGTTCTTC
CDR3: CASGFALPQGGGERFF

D: .
V: TRBV20-1
J: TRBJ1-4
size: once
DNA: TGCAGTGCTAGACCGGCGGGGCATGAAAAACTGTTTTTT
CDR3: CSARPAGHEKLFF

D: .
V: TRBV9
J: TRBJ2-7
size: .
DNA: TGTGCCAGCAGCTCCCGGGACTCAGGAGGGCAGTACTTC
CDR3: CASSSRDSGGQYF

D: .
V: TRBV7-2
J: TRBJ1-5
size: .
DNA: TGTGCCAGCAGCTCCAGGAGCCTACAAGAGTCAAGCAATCAGCCCCAGCATTTT
CDR3: CASSSRSLQESSNQPQHF

D: TRBD1
V: TRBV20-1
J: TRBJ1-5
size: .
DNA: TGCAGTGCTAGAGATCTTGGGCAGGGGGATTATAGCAATCAGCCCCAGCATTTT
CDR3: CSARDLGQGDYSNQPQHF

D: TRBD1
V: TRBV7-8
J: TRBJ1-2
size: .
DNA: TGTGCCAGCAGTTTAAGAGGGACAGGGGTTTATGGCTACACCTTC
CDR3: CASSLRGTGVYGYTF

D: TRBD1
V: TRBV3-1
J: TRBJ2-3
size: .
DNA: TGTGCCAGCAGCCAGACCGGACAGGACACAGATACGCAGTATTTT
CDR3: CASSQTGQDTDTQYF

D: TRBD1
V: TRBV6-1
J: TRBJ1-2
size: .
DNA: TGTGCCAGCGTTCGGGACCCAGGGGGGGGCTATGGCTACACCTTC
CDR3: CASVRDPGGGYGYTF

D: .
V: TRBV12-5
J: TRBJ1-1
size: .
DNA: TGTGCTAGTGGTTTGGAGCCCGGGACAGAAGCTTTCTTT
CDR3: CASGLEPGTEAFF

D: .
V: TRBV13
J: TRBJ2-6
size: .
DNA: TGTGCCAGCACCGCCACGGATGGGGCCAACGTCCTGACTTTC
CDR3: CASTATDGANVLTF

D: TRBD1
V: TRBV15
J: TRBJ1-2
size: .
DNA: TGTGCCACCAGCAGGGGATCGGGGACAGGAATATATGGCTACACCTTC
CDR3: CATSRGSGTGIYGYTF

D: TRBD1
V: TRBV6-6
J: TRBJ2-5
size: .
DNA: TGTGCCAGCAGTTCTCTAGTCCCAACAGGGGGGGAGACCCAGTACTTC
CDR3: CASSSLVPTGGETQYF

D: .
V: TRBV20-1
J: TRBJ1-1
size: .
DNA: TGCAGTGCTAGAGATATAAGGCGGGGCACTGAAGCTTTCTTT
CDR3: CSARDIRRGTEAFF

D: TRBD2
V: TRBV11-2
J: TRBJ2-1
size: .
DNA: TGTGCCAGCAGCTTAGTGCTAGCGGGGGGCCGGTACAATGAGCAGTTCTTC
CDR3: CASSLVLAGGRYNEQFF

D: .
V: TRBV2
J: TRBJ2-1
size: .
DNA: TGTGCCAGCAGAGAACAGGACAATGAGCAGTTCTTC
CDR3: CASREQDNEQFF

D: .
V: TRBV4-1
J: TRBJ1-2
size: few
DNA: TGCGCCAGCAGCCAAGGGGTTGTGAATTACTATGGCTACACCTTC
CDR3: CASSQGVVNYYGYTF

D: .
V: TRBV20-1
J: TRBJ2-7
size: .
DNA: TGCAGTGCACGCCGGGCCCCGGTTTGGTTCTACGAGCAGTACTTC
CDR3: CSARRAPVWFYEQYF

D: TRBD1
V: TRBV10-3
J: TRBJ2-3
size: .
DNA: TGTGCCATCCGGGACAGTAGCACAGATACGCAGTATTTT
CDR3: CAIRDSSTDTQYF

D: .
V: TRBV6-1
J: TRBJ2-3
size: .
DNA: TGTGCCAGCAGTGATTCCGCCAGGTTTTATAGCACAGATACGCAGTATTTT
CDR3: CASSDSARFYSTDTQYF

D: .
V: TRBV7-9
J: TRBJ2-5
size: few
DNA: TGTGCCAGCAGCCTCCAGTCCCAAGAGACCCAGTACTTC
CDR3: CASSLQSQETQYF